This entry concerns a single TCR beta chain. The repertoire was sequenced with immunoSEQ multiplex PCR; TCRdb's copy has only in-frame clones and lacks some. Of around 75,000 clones detected, roughly 90% appear once; the ten largest clones hold 0.25% to 0.3%. This record belongs to a study of T cell changes during pregnancy in multiple sclerosis. This CDR3 contains 12 residues. Trimming removed 5 bases at V and 8 bases at J, with 10 bases between. In germline, CDR1 is LNHDA, CDR2 SQIVND (reference sequence). This receptor was obtained from a female donor in good health, enrolled as a control in a pregnancy study. Sequencing used CD4+ T cells from peripheral blood mononuclear cells, obtained in the third trimester of pregnancy. The chain joins TRBV19 to TRBJ2-1, with D perhaps matching TRBD1 (6 bases). The CDR3 sequence: CASSDRFDEQFF. DNA of the CDR3: TGTGCCAGTAGTGACAGGTTCGATGAGCAGTTCTTC.